The present T cell receptor (beta chain) was sequenced within a study of control samples from healthy donors and cancer patients (dated by TCRdb to 2018 to 2020). A remark on this clone: Its antigen specificity is not known. Base qualities are not provided; no much larger clone lies one nucleotide away.

The method behind the library was the immunoSEQ multiplex PCR assay. TCRdb's version of the immuneACCESS table is confined to in-frame rearrangements and falls short of the full clone set. An unresolved V gene accounts for under half of the shortfall where checked; the remainder is of unknown origin. The sample yields 71,000 or so clones; around 92% were counted once. Under 20% of the sample comes from the top ten. Sequences MGHRA (CDR1) and YSYEKL (CDR2) are obtained from the germline V gene. Trimming takes 4 bases off V and 1 base off J; junction bases not matched to a gene: 6. The CDR3 runs 16 amino acids, cysteine and phenylalanine included. Only the CDR3 part of the read is kept: 48 bases, read in frame from the first base.

The specimen sequenced was PBMCs. This TCR was sampled from a man aged 55 to 70 with lung cancer. The chain joins TRBV4-1 to TRBJ2-3, and TRBD2 aligns with 9 junction nucleotides. Read as DNA, the sequence is TGCGCCAGCAGCCTTAGCGGGGGACGTGGCACAGATACGCAGTATTTT. Translated, this is CASSLSGGRGTDTQYF.